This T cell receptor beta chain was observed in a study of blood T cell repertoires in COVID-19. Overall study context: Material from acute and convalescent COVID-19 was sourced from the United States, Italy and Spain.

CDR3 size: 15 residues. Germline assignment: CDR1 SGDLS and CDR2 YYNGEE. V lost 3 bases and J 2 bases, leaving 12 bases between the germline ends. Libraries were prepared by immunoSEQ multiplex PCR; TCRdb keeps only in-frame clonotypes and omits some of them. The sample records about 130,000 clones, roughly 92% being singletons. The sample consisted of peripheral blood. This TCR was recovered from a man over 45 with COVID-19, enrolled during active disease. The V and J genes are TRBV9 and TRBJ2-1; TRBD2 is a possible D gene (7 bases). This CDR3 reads CASSASGTTYNEQFF. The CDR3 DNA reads TGTGCCAGCAGCGCGAGCGGGACAACCTACAATGAGCAGTTCTTC. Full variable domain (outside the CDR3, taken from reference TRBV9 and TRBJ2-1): DSGVTQTPKHLITATGQRVTLRCSPRSGDLSVYWYQQSLDQGLQFLIQYYNGEERAKGNILERFSAQQFPDLHSELNLSSLELGDSALYFCASSASGTTYNEQFFGPGTRLTVL.